The 13 T cell receptor beta chains reported below all come from one sample, sequenced in a study of cytomegalovirus exposure and HLA in healthy donors. Primers: 60 Vbeta forward and 13 Jbeta reverse. Profiling relied on immunoSEQ multiplex PCR, and the TCRdb table lists in-frame clones only, not all of them. The repertoire holds some 130,000 clones, with about 80% as singletons. The specimen sequenced was PBMCs. The receptors derive from a man between 25 and 39 years old in good health and CMV-seronegative.

The chain recombines TRBV27 with TRBJ1-1; a weak D match, TRBD1 (5 bases). Germline lookup yields CDR1 MNHEY and CDR2 SMNVEV (reference sequence). With 5 bases removed from V and 8 bases from J, the gap between germline ends came to 15 bases. This CDR3 is built from 13 residues. The chain's CDR3 is CASSPHGGGEAFF. In DNA form, the CDR3 reads TGTGCCAGCAGTCCTCATGGGGGAGGAGAAGCTTTCTTT.

This clone showed up just a few times. In DNA form, the CDR3 reads TGCGCCAGCAGCCCGTCTGGGGTAGCGGGAGGATCGGGTACGCAGTATTTT. It yields the protein CASSPSGVAGGSGTQYF. This rearrangement joins TRBV4-3 to TRBJ2-3; 10 bases map to TRBD2. After removal of 4 bases from V and 8 bases from J, the junction contained 15 bases not matched to a gene. Germline V gene lookup returns CDR1 LGHNA and CDR2 YSLEER. The CDR3 totals 17 residues.

The chain uses TRBV28 and TRBJ1-5; D call uncertain. Germline values: CDR1 MDHEN, CDR2 SYDVKM. Trimming took 3 bases from V and 6 from J, leaving 15 bases between them. The CDR3 runs 15 residues. The CDR3 region has the DNA TGTGCCAGCAGTTTTAACGGAGTCTCGGGTCAGCCCCAGCATTTT. Translation gives CASSFNGVSGQPQHF.

The chain combines TRBV25-1 with TRBJ1-2; the D is unclear. Deletions cut 8 bases from V and 1 base from J, with 17 bases between. CDR3 length: 15 residues. Germline V CDR1 and CDR2: MGHDK, SYGVNS. The CDR3 DNA reads as TGTGCCAGCCCTCCCGGTCAGGTTCTTAACTATGGCTACACCTTC. Amino acid sequence: CASPPGQVLNYGYTF.

The chain links TRBV6-5 to TRBJ1-1, with D hard to call. Germline V gives CDR1 MNHEY, CDR2 SVGAGI. The length of the CDR3 is 12 residues. The V gene lost 6 bases and the J gene lost 0 bases, with 5 bases spanning the gap. The chain's CDR3 is CASSEVNTEAFF. DNA for the CDR3: TGTGCCAGCAGCGAGGTGAACACTGAAGCTTTCTTT.

The genes are TRBV7-2 and TRBJ2-5; 9 bases agree with TRBD2. The CDR3 runs to 18 residues. V shed 5 bases and J 3 bases; nucleotides not matched to a gene: 16. Germline CDR1 reads SGHTA; CDR2 reads FQGNSA. The CDR3 bases are TGTGCCAGCAGCCGTTTGGGGCTAGCGGGGCCCGGAAAAGAGACCCAGTACTTC. Translated: CASSRLGLAGPGKETQYF.

V usage is TRBV9 and J usage is TRBJ2-4; 10 nucleotides agree with TRBD1. This CDR3 contains 15 residues. V lost 0 bases and J lost 9; bases outside the gene matches: 6. Per germline, CDR1 SGDLS and CDR2 YYNGEE. CDR3: CASSVGGGQGSIQYF. The CDR3 region has the DNA TGTGCCAGCAGCGTAGGGGGGGGACAGGGGAGCATTCAGTACTTC.

This sequence joins TRBV6-5 and TRBJ2-7, with 7 bases that match TRBD1. Germline CDR1 MNHEY, CDR2 SVGAGI. After removal of 6 bases from V and 2 bases from J, the junction contained 4 bases not matched to a gene. CDR3 length: 13 residues. CDR3 sequence (DNA): TGTGCCAGCAGACCGACAGGGCCCTACGAGCAGTACTTC. Amino acid sequence: CASRPTGPYEQYF.

DNA for the CDR3: TGTGCCAGCAGCTCTAGACAGGGAGCGAACTATGGCTACACCTTC. It yields the protein CASSSRQGANYGYTF. The chain carries TRBV5-4 and TRBJ1-2; 7 positions match TRBD1. Per the germline V gene, CDR1 is SGHNT and CDR2 is YYREEE (reference sequence). CDR3 length: 15 residues. Trimming removed 3 bases from V and 2 bases from J; junction bases left unmatched: 7. Filled out from reference TRBV5-4 and TRBJ1-2, the complete variable domain reads ETGVTQSPTHLIKTRGQQVTLRCSSQSGHNTVSWYQQALGQGPQFIFQYYREEENGRGNFPPRFSGLQFPNYSSELNVNALELDDSALYLCASSSRQGANYGYTFGSGTRLTVV.

The CDR3 spells CASSLRADTQYF. The CDR3 region has the DNA TGTGCCAGCAGCCTTAGAGCAGATACGCAGTATTTT. V usage is TRBV7-9 and J usage is TRBJ2-3; D gene ambiguous. Trimming cost V 5 bases and J 4 bases, with 7 bases left between them. The CDR3 is 12 residues long. Germline lookup yields CDR1 SEHNR and CDR2 FQNEAQ (reference sequence).

The chain employs TRBV28 and TRBJ2-2; 8 nucleotides agree with TRBD1. J was trimmed by 6 bases and V by 6 bases; bases with no gene match: 9. This CDR3 has 15 amino acids. The V gene's germline CDR1 is MDHEN and CDR2 SYDVKM. The CDR3 loop is CASSPGQAGSGELFF. CDR3 coding DNA: TGTGCCAGCAGCCCGGGACAGGCGGGTTCCGGGGAGCTGTTTTTT.

The J gene is TRBJ2-1, the V gene TRBV9; D is perhaps TRBD2 (6 bases). V was cut by 0 bases and J by 0 bases, with 10 bases left in between. The CDR3 sequence is 16 residues long. Per the germline V gene, CDR1 is SGDLS and CDR2 is YYNGEE. In DNA form, the CDR3 reads TGTGCCAGCAGCGTAGGTGGGAGGCCCTCCTACAATGAGCAGTTCTTC. Its translation: CASSVGGRPSYNEQFF.

The gene calls are TRBV19 and TRBJ2-7; 10 bases are a match to TRBD1. The CDR3 sequence is 15 residues long. Trimming removed 5 bases from V and 2 bases from J; junction bases left unmatched: 6. Germline V gene lookup returns CDR1 LNHDA and CDR2 SQIVND (reference sequence). The CDR3 nucleotides are TGTGCCAGTAGTTACTCCGGGACAGGGGCCTACGAGCAGTACTTC. This gives the protein CASSYSGTGAYEQYF.